This T cell receptor beta chain appears in the sequencing data of a study of blood T cell repertoires in COVID-19. In the study overall: The analysed material was cDNA or gDNA that came from T cells, B-cell-depleted T cells, or PBMCs.

Original handling: Amplification of reference gene primers provided the estimated nucleated cell counts. Some clones are missing from TCRdb's copy, which holds only in-frame ones; the method was immunoSEQ multiplex PCR. The D gene and trimming were derived from the DNA, and the V and J assignments and clone size from that table. The sample comprises 140,000 to 150,000 clones, 60% to 85% of which are singletons, and 1.5% to 2.5% rests with the top ten. The sequencing input was peripheral blood. The TCR sequence derives from a woman aged 55-70 years with acute or convalescent COVID-19.

The CDR3 coding sequence is TGTGCCAGCAGTTACTGGGGACAGGGAATTTACAATGAGCAGTTCTTC. It is translated as CASSYWGQGIYNEQFF. The chain recombines TRBV28 with TRBJ2-1; 9 bases are a match to TRBD1. This CDR3 contains 16 residues. Germline loops: CDR1 MDHEN, CDR2 SYDVKM. V gave up 4 bases and J gave up 4 bases; unmatched junction bases: 8.